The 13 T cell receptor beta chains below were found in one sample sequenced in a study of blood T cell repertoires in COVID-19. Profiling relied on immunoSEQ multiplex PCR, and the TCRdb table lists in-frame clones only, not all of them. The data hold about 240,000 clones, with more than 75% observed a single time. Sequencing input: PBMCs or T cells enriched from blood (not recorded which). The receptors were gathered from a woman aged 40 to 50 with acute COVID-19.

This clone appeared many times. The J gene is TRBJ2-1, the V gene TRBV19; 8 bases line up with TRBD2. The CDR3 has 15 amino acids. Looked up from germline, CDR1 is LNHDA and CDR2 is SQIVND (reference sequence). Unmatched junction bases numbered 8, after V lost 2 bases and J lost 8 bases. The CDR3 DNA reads TGTGCCAGTAGTATATCTGGCGGGAGGACGTATGAGCAGTTCTTC. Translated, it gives CASSISGGRTYEQFF.

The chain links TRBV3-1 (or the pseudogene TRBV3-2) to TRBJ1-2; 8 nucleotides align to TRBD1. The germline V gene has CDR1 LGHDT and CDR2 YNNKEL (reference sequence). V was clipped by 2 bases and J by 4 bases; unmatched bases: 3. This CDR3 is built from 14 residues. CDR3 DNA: TGTGCCAGCAGCCAAACCGACAGGGGCTATGGCTACACCTTC. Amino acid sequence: CASSQTDRGYGYTF.

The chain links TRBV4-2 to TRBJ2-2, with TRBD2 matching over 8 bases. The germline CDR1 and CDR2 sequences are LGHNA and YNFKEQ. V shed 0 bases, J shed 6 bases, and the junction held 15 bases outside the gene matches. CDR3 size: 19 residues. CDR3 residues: CASSQDPWGAGGFPGELFF. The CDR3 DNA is TGTGCCAGCAGCCAAGACCCCTGGGGGGCGGGGGGTTTCCCCGGGGAGCTGTTTTTT.

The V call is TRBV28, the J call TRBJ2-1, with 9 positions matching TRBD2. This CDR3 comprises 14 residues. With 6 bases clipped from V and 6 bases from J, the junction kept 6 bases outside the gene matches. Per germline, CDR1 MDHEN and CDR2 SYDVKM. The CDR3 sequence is CASSALTSGNEQFF. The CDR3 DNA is TGTGCCAGCAGCGCCCTGACTAGCGGCAATGAGCAGTTCTTC.

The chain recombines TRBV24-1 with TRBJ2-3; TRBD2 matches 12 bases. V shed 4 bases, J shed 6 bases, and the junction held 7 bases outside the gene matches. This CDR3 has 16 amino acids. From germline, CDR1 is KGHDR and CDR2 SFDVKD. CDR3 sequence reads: CATSDPATSGRDTQYF. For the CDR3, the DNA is TGTGCCACCAGTGACCCCGCAACTAGCGGGAGGGATACGCAGTATTTT.

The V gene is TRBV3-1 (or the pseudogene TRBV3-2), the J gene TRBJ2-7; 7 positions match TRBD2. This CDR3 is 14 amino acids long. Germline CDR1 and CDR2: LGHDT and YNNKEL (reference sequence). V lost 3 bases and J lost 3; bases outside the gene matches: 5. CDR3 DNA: TGTGCCAGCAGCCATCTCGGACTAGTCTACGAGCAGTACTTC. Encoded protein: CASSHLGLVYEQYF.

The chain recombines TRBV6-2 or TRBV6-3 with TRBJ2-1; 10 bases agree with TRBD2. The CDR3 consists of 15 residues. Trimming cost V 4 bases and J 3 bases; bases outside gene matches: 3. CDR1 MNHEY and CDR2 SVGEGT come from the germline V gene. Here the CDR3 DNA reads TGTGCCAGCAGTTCAAGACTAGCGGGCTACAATGAGCAGTTCTTC. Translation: CASSSRLAGYNEQFF.

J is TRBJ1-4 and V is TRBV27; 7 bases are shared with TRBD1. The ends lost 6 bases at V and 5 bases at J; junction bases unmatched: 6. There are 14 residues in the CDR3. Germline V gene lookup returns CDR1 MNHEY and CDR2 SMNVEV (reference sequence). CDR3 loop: CASRVGQLNEKLFF. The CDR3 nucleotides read TGTGCCAGCAGGGTGGGACAGTTAAATGAAAAACTGTTTTTT.

CDR3 region: CASSANVDTGELFF. CDR3 DNA sequence: TGTGCCAGTTCAGCGAACGTGGACACCGGGGAGCTGTTTTTT. The rearrangement uses TRBV19 and TRBJ2-2; D gene unclear. Germline loops: CDR1 LNHDA, CDR2 SQIVND (reference sequence). CDR3 size: 14 residues. The V end was cut by 8 bases, the J end by 3 bases, with 13 bases between. Complete variable domain (other parts from reference TRBV19 and TRBJ2-2): DGGITQSPKYLFRKEGQNVTLSCEQNLNHDAMYWYRQDPGQGLRLIYYSQIVNDFQKGDIAEGYSVSREKKESFPLTVTSAQKNPTAFYLCASSANVDTGELFFGEGSRLTVL.

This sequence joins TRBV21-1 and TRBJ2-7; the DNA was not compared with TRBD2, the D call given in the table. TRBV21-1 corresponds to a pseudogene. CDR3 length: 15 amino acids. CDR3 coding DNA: TGTGCCAGCAGCACTAGCGGGAGGGGGCCCTACGAGCAGTACTTC. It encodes CASSTSGRGPYEQYF.

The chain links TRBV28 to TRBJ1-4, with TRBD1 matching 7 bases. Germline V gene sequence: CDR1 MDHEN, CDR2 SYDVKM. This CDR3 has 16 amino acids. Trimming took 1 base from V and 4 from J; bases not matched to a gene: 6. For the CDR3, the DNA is TGTGCCAGCAGTTTATCCCCGGGACAGATTAATGAAAAACTGTTTTTT. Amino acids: CASSLSPGQINEKLFF.

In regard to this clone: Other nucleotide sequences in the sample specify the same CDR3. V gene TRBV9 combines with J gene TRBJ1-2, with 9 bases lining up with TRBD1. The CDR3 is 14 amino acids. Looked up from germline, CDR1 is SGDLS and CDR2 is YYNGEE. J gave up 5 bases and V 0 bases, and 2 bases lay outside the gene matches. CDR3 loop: CASSVDGTGYGYTF. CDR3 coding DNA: TGTGCCAGCAGCGTAGACGGGACAGGGTATGGCTACACCTTC. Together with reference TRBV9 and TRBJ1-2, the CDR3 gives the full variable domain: DSGVTQTPKHLITATGQRVTLRCSPRSGDLSVYWYQQSLDQGLQFLIQYYNGEERAKGNILERFSAQQFPDLHSELNLSSLELGDSALYFCASSVDGTGYGYTFGSGTRLTVV.

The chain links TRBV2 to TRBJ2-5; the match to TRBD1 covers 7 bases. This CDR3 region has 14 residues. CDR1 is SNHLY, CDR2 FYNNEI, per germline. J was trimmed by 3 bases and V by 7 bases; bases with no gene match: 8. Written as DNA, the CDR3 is TGTGCCAGCACCCCTCGGGACAGAAAAGAGACCCAGTACTTC. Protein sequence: CASTPRDRKETQYF.